These T cell receptor beta chains were read from a single sample in a study of T cell responses to AZD1222 COVID-19 vaccine. Repertoires were generated with immunoSEQ multiplex PCR, while TCRdb's copy carries only in-frame clones and drops some. The repertoire holds under 90,000 clones, with approximately 85% as singletons. Sample: peripheral blood, taken 28 days after the second AZD1222 dose. The receptors derive from an adult who received the AZD1222 COVID-19 vaccine. Each CDR3 is given with its conserved first and last residue. The D gene is left open where the match is weak. Not all rows give a size; the values are once, few, many and, for expanded clones, a class.

d_call: -
j_call: TRBJ1-1
v_call: TRBV5-6
clone_size: once
cdr3_nt: TGTGCCAGCAGCTTGCTGCTGGGGTCGAGCACTGAAGCTTTCTTT
cdr3_aa: CASSLLLGSSTEAFF

d_call: -
j_call: TRBJ2-5
v_call: TRBV30
clone_size: -
cdr3_nt: TGTGCCTGGAGTATAGGCCAAGAGACCCAGTACTTC
cdr3_aa: CAWSIGQETQYF

d_call: -
j_call: TRBJ1-1
v_call: TRBV20-1
clone_size: -
cdr3_nt: TGCAGTGCTCCTTTGAACACTGAAGCTTTCTTT
cdr3_aa: CSAPLNTEAFF

d_call: -
j_call: TRBJ2-7
v_call: TRBV11-2
clone_size: -
cdr3_nt: TGTGCCAGCAGCTTAGCAGGCTACGAGCAGTACTTC
cdr3_aa: CASSLAGYEQYF

d_call: -
j_call: TRBJ1-1
v_call: TRBV21-1
clone_size: -
cdr3_nt: TGTGCCAGCAGCAACCAGACAGGGAGCAATGAAGCTTTCTTT
cdr3_aa: CASSNQTGSNEAFF

d_call: -
j_call: TRBJ1-1
v_call: TRBV5-4
clone_size: once
cdr3_nt: TGTGCCAGCAGCTTGGACCACAGGGAAAACACTGAAGCTTTCTTT
cdr3_aa: CASSLDHRENTEAFF

d_call: -
j_call: TRBJ1-1
v_call: TRBV19
clone_size: -
cdr3_nt: TGTGCCAGTAGCATTGGGAGGAGGGAAGCTTTCTTT
cdr3_aa: CASSIGRREAFF

d_call: -
j_call: TRBJ1-5
v_call: TRBV10-2
clone_size: -
cdr3_nt: TGCGCCAGCAGTGATCATGGGGGCCCGAATCAGCCCCAGCATTTT
cdr3_aa: CASSDHGGPNQPQHF

d_call: -
j_call: TRBJ2-6
v_call: TRBV7-9
clone_size: -
cdr3_nt: TGTGCCAGCAGGATGCACTCTGGGGCCAACGTCCTGACTTTC
cdr3_aa: CASRMHSGANVLTF

d_call: -
j_call: TRBJ1-5
v_call: TRBV6-5
clone_size: -
cdr3_nt: TGTGCCAGCAGCTCACGCGGCGATCAGCCCCAGCATTTT
cdr3_aa: CASSSRGDQPQHF

d_call: -
j_call: TRBJ1-5
v_call: TRBV10-2
clone_size: -
cdr3_nt: TGCGCCAGCAGTGACCCAGACAGGTCCAATCAGCCCCAGCATTTT
cdr3_aa: CASSDPDRSNQPQHF

d_call: -
j_call: TRBJ1-1
v_call: TRBV28
clone_size: -
cdr3_nt: TGTGCCAGCAGTCAGGAGAACACTGAAGCTTTCTTT
cdr3_aa: CASSQENTEAFF

d_call: -
j_call: TRBJ1-5
v_call: TRBV6-5
clone_size: -
cdr3_nt: TGTGCCAGCAGTCCCATGGACGCGGGCCAGCCCCAGCATTTT
cdr3_aa: CASSPMDAGQPQHF

d_call: -
j_call: TRBJ1-2
v_call: TRBV6-5
clone_size: -
cdr3_nt: TGTGCCAGCAGTTACTGGGGGGCAGCCTTAACCTTC
cdr3_aa: CASSYWGAALTF

d_call: TRBD2
j_call: TRBJ2-1
v_call: TRBV28
clone_size: -
cdr3_nt: TGTGCCAGCACCTGGCTAGGTCTAGCGGAGAACAATGAGCAGTTCTTC
cdr3_aa: CASTWLGLAENNEQFF

d_call: -
j_call: TRBJ2-7
v_call: TRBV12-3/TRBV12-4
clone_size: -
cdr3_nt: TGTGCCAGCAGTTTTAACAGATACGAGCAGTACTTC
cdr3_aa: CASSFNRYEQYF

d_call: TRBD1
j_call: TRBJ2-3
v_call: TRBV2
clone_size: -
cdr3_nt: TGTGCCAGCAGTGCCGACAGGGGTAGCACAGATACGCAGTATTTT
cdr3_aa: CASSADRGSTDTQYF

d_call: -
j_call: TRBJ2-7
v_call: TRBV27
clone_size: -
cdr3_nt: TGTGCCAGCAGTTTTGGGGATACCGCCTACGAGCAGTACTTC
cdr3_aa: CASSFGDTAYEQYF

d_call: -
j_call: TRBJ1-2
v_call: TRBV15
clone_size: -
cdr3_nt: TGTGCCACCAGCAGAGTGGGTACAGGGTGGTATGGCTACACCTTC
cdr3_aa: CATSRVGTGWYGYTF

d_call: -
j_call: TRBJ2-3
v_call: TRBV2
clone_size: -
cdr3_nt: TGTGCCAGCAGTGTGTCTACGGAGCCTGACAGGTCCACAGATACGCAGTATTTT
cdr3_aa: CASSVSTEPDRSTDTQYF

d_call: TRBD1
j_call: TRBJ2-7
v_call: TRBV28
clone_size: -
cdr3_nt: TGTGCCAGCAGTTTCACCGGGACAGCAAGGAAATACTTC
cdr3_aa: CASSFTGTARKYF

d_call: -
j_call: TRBJ2-6
v_call: TRBV27
clone_size: once
cdr3_nt: TGTGCCAGCAGTCCCTACTCTGGGGCCAACGTCCTGACTTTC
cdr3_aa: CASSPYSGANVLTF

d_call: TRBD2
j_call: TRBJ2-7
v_call: TRBV5-1
clone_size: -
cdr3_nt: TGCGCCAGCAGCTTGGGGACTAGCGGGAGACCCTACGAGCAGTACTTC
cdr3_aa: CASSLGTSGRPYEQYF

d_call: TRBD2
j_call: TRBJ2-5
v_call: TRBV10-3
clone_size: -
cdr3_nt: TGTGCCATCAGTGCGGGGGGAGAAGAGACCCAGTACTTC
cdr3_aa: CAISAGGEETQYF

d_call: -
j_call: TRBJ1-3
v_call: TRBV7-8
clone_size: -
cdr3_nt: TGTGCCAGCAGCTCGTCAGGGGACAACTCTGGAAACACCATATATTTT
cdr3_aa: CASSSSGDNSGNTIYF

d_call: -
j_call: TRBJ2-1
v_call: TRBV2
clone_size: -
cdr3_nt: TGTGCCAGCGTCCGGGTATCTTTCAATGAGCAGTTCTTC
cdr3_aa: CASVRVSFNEQFF